This is a list of T cell receptor beta chains from one sample in a study of T cell responses to AZD1222 COVID-19 vaccine. Data came from immunoSEQ multiplex PCR; TCRdb stores just in-frame clones and leaves some out. The data hold 85,000 to 130,000 clones, with 90% observed a single time. The specimen comprised peripheral blood, sampled on day 0 of AZD1222 vaccination. The receptors were sampled from an adult in good health. CDR3s include the opening cysteine and the closing phenylalanine or tryptophan. Fields, in order: clone size, D gene, V gene, J gene, CDR3 protein, CDR3 DNA. D genes are given only for firm matches. Expanded clones are given a class, and other clones once, few, many or no size at all.

.	.	TRBV18	TRBJ1-4	CASSPFSSLNEKLFF	TGTGCCAGCTCACCATTCTCTAGCCTTAATGAAAAACTGTTTTTT
few	.	TRBV5-3	TRBJ1-3	CARSLEPGVNTIYF	TGTGCCAGAAGCTTGGAGCCGGGGGTAAACACCATATATTTT
.	.	TRBV10-1	TRBJ2-3	CASSSVRGTQYF	TGCGCCAGCAGCTCGGTCAGGGGTACGCAGTATTTT
.	.	TRBV28	TRBJ1-5	CASSIPRQERGRNQPQHF	TGTGCCAGCAGTATCCCCCGGCAGGAAAGAGGGCGCAATCAGCCCCAGCATTTT
.	.	TRBV27	TRBJ2-3	CASSFAGGTDTQYF	TGTGCCAGCAGTTTTGCAGGGGGCACAGATACGCAGTATTTT
.	TRBD1	TRBV7-3	TRBJ1-2	CASSSTGTGGVHGYTF	TGTGCCAGCAGCTCCACCGGGACAGGGGGCGTTCACGGCTACACCTTC
.	.	TRBV29-1	TRBJ1-2	CSVAANYGYTF	TGCAGCGTTGCAGCTAACTATGGCTACACCTTC
.	TRBD1	TRBV28	TRBJ1-2	CASSLTGQGVIGYTF	TGTGCCAGCAGTCTAACAGGACAGGGAGTCATCGGCTACACCTTC
.	.	TRBV5-1	TRBJ1-2	CASSPLGGGDYGYTF	TGCGCCAGCAGCCCCCTCGGGGGAGGGGACTATGGCTACACCTTC
.	.	TRBV20-1	TRBJ2-3	CSARDLNTQYF	TGCAGTGCTAGGGACTTAAATACGCAGTATTTT
.	TRBD1	TRBV19	TRBJ1-2	CASSPTGSYGYTF	TGTGCCAGTAGTCCGACAGGGAGCTATGGCTACACCTTC